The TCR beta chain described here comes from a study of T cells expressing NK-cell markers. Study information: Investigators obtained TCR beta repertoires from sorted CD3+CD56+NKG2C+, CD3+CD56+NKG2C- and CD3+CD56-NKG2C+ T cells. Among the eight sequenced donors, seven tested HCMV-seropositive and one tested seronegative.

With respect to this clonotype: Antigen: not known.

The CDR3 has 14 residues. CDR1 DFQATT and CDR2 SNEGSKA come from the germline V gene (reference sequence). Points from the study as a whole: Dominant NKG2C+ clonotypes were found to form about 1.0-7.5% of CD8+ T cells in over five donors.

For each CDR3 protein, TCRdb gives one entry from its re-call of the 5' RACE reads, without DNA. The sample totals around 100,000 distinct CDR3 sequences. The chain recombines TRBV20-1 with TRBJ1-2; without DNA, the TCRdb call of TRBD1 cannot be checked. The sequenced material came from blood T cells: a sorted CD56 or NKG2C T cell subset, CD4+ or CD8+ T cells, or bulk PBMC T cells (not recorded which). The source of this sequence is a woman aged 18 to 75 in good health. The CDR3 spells CSARVAGDHYGYTF.